This T cell receptor beta chain appears in the sequencing data of a study of blood T cell repertoires in COVID-19. In the study overall: Sources were T cells, B-cell-depleted T cells, or PBMCs; the material itself was cDNA or gDNA.

The authors' processing: Cell counts per sample came from amplifying reference gene primers. The table came from immunoSEQ multiplex PCR; TCRdb's copy has only in-frame clones and leaves some out. V and J calls and clone size are those listed in that table; D and trimming were worked out from the DNA. The table lists around 78,000 clones, 86% of them singletons. The V gene lost 5 bases and the J gene lost 0 bases, with 9 bases spanning the gap. CDR1 and CDR2 (germline): SGHAT, FQNNGV. This CDR3 comprises 14 residues. Sample: peripheral blood. V and J are TRBV11-2 and TRBJ2-3, with D possibly TRBD1 on 5 matching bases. This TCR derives from a man in his fifties or sixties with active or convalescent COVID-19. DNA for the CDR3: TGTGCCAGCAGCAAAACAGGTAGCACAGATACGCAGTATTTT. It specifies CASSKTGSTDTQYF.